Below, 19 T cell receptor beta chains from the same sample are listed, as sequenced in a study of blood T cell repertoires in COVID-19. Here immunoSEQ multiplex PCR was the method, and the copy in TCRdb shows in-frame clones only, minus some. Of approximately 490,000 clones listed, roughly nine tenths are singletons. Sample: PBMCs or T cells enriched from blood (not recorded which). Receptors were obtained from a woman aged 55-69 years who had recovered from COVID-19.

The CDR3 region has the DNA TGTGCCAGCAGTCTATCCGGGACAACTACCGATACGCAGTATTTT. It yields the protein CASSLSGTTTDTQYF. The gene calls are TRBV2 and TRBJ2-3; TRBD1 might be the D (6 bases). The CDR3 is 15 residues long. V lost 5 bases, J lost 6 bases, and 18 bases lay in between. CDR1 is SNHLY and CDR2 is FYNNEI in the germline V gene.

With regard to this clone: The sample holds other DNA sequences that translate to the same CDR3. The V gene is TRBV7-2, the J gene TRBJ2-2; 7 bases align to TRBD2. CDR3 length equals 16 residues. Trimming took 2 bases from V and 0 from J; bases not matched to a gene: 3. Germline CDR1 reads SGHTA; CDR2 reads FQGNSA. The CDR3 protein is CASSLQAGANTGELFF. The CDR3 DNA reads TGTGCCAGCAGCTTACAGGCGGGGGCGAACACCGGGGAGCTGTTTTTT.

The sample holds one count of this clone. This chain uses TRBV24-1 with TRBJ1-2; TRBD1 agrees at 7 bases. CDR3 size: 14 residues. Germline CDR1 is KGHDR and CDR2 is SFDVKD. V was pared by 5 bases and J by 4 bases, with 6 bases of the junction left unmatched. CDR3 DNA: TGTGCCACCAGTGCGGCAGGGGGGTCCTATGGCTACACCTTC. It yields the protein CATSAAGGSYGYTF.

This clone turned up a few times. The chain has TRBV2 and TRBJ2-6; D gene unclear. The CDR3 covers 16 residues. Trimming removed 6 bases from V and 0 bases from J, with 12 bases in between. In germline, CDR1 is SNHLY, CDR2 FYNNEI. In DNA form, the CDR3 reads TGTGCCAGCAGCTACGCCCTGCTCTCTGGGGCCAACGTCCTGACTTTC. It codes for CASSYALLSGANVLTF.

Comment on this clone: No DNA is shown, since the ends of the CDR3 on it are uncertain; the CDR3 is the one TCRdb lists. This sequence joins TRBV6-5 and TRBJ2-4; TRBD1 is the table's D call and was not checked against the DNA. Germline CDR1 and CDR2: MNHEY and SVGAGI. The CDR3 extends over 14 residues, inclusive of both ends. CDR3 sequence reads: CASSSSGQGYIQYF.

The genes are TRBV19 and TRBJ1-6; D remains ambiguous. This CDR3 spans 16 amino acids. V lost 5 bases and J lost 7, with 18 bases in between. Germline V lookup: CDR1 LNHDA, CDR2 SQIVND (reference sequence). The CDR3 here is CASSFLGRLGNSPLHF. The CDR3 DNA follows: TGTGCCAGTAGTTTCCTTGGGAGGCTGGGCAATTCACCCCTCCACTTT.

The chain combines TRBV25-1 with TRBJ1-5; TRBD1 aligns across 10 bases. The CDR3 sequence is 16 residues long. CDR1 is MGHDK, CDR2 SYGVNS, per germline. The junction had 7 bases not matched to a gene; V was cut back by 2 bases and J by 6 bases. The CDR3 DNA is TGTGCCAGCAGTGAACACGGGACAGGGGTGGGTCAGCCCCAGCATTTT. This gives the protein CASSEHGTGVGQPQHF.

The rearrangement uses TRBV5-1 and TRBJ1-1; 9 positions agree with TRBD1. Trimming took 7 bases from V and 0 from J; bases not matched to a gene: 4. This CDR3 is built from 14 residues. Germline V gives CDR1 SGHRS, CDR2 YFSETQ. CDR3 sequence (DNA): TGCGCCAGCGAGACAGGGGGAATGAACACTGAAGCTTTCTTT. It encodes CASETGGMNTEAFF.

This clone was detected a few times. The chain joins TRBV7-9 to TRBJ1-6, with 9 nucleotides matching TRBD1. V shed 10 bases and J 7 bases; nucleotides not matched to a gene: 5. The germline V gene has CDR1 SEHNR and CDR2 FQNEAQ (reference sequence). CDR3 length: 13 residues. For the CDR3, the DNA is TGTGCCACTCCCGGACAGGGGAATTCACCCCTCCACTTT. This codes for CATPGQGNSPLHF.

The chain recombines TRBV27 with TRBJ1-1; perhaps TRBD1 as D (6 bases). The CDR3 is 14 amino acids. Per the germline V gene, CDR1 is MNHEY and CDR2 is SMNVEV (reference sequence). V was trimmed by 4 bases and J by 1 base, leaving 10 bases between them. This chain's CDR3 is CASSSQGPNTEAFF. CDR3 DNA sequence: TGTGCCAGCAGTTCTCAGGGGCCGAACACTGAAGCTTTCTTT.

This chain joins TRBV3-1 (or the pseudogene TRBV3-2) and TRBJ1-1; D remains ambiguous. Deletions cut 3 bases from V and 0 bases from J, with 8 bases between. The CDR3 length is 14 residues. The germline V gene encodes CDR1 LGHDT and CDR2 YNNKEL (reference sequence). The CDR3 loop reads CASSHRDMNTEAFF. As DNA, the CDR3 is TGTGCCAGCAGCCACCGGGATATGAACACTGAAGCTTTCTTT.

This sequence joins TRBV6-5 and TRBJ1-1, with 9 bases fitting TRBD1. The V and J ends lost 0 bases and 8 bases, in that order; junction bases with no gene match: 1. This CDR3 region has 13 residues. Germline values: CDR1 MNHEY, CDR2 SVGAGI. CDR3 sequence (DNA): TGTGCCAGCAGTTACTCGGGACAGGGCGAAGCTTTCTTT. Translation: CASSYSGQGEAFF.

The gene calls are TRBV2 and TRBJ2-2; TRBD2 matches 7 bases. V lost 6 bases and J lost 5; bases outside the gene matches: 3. This CDR3 has 13 amino acids. Germline CDR1 SNHLY, CDR2 FYNNEI. The CDR3 DNA reads TGTGCCAGCAGGGTACTAGCGACCGGGGAGCTGTTTTTT. Protein sequence: CASRVLATGELFF.

The J gene is TRBJ1-2, the V gene TRBV6-5, with D possibly matching TRBD1 (5 bases). The CDR3 runs 13 residues. CDR1 MNHEY and CDR2 SVGAGI come from the germline V gene. V gave up 6 bases and J gave up 5 bases, with 13 bases separating them. The CDR3 region is CASSSAGRYGYTF. In DNA, the CDR3 is TGTGCCAGCAGCTCTGCAGGGCGATATGGCTACACCTTC.

The J gene is TRBJ2-7, the V gene TRBV21-1; the table names TRBD2, a call not compared with the DNA. TRBV21-1 has pseudogene status. This CDR3 has 17 residues. The CDR3 loop is CASSNWAGSGGAYEQYV. The CDR3, as DNA: TGTGCCAGCAGCAACTGGGCAGGGAGTGGGGGGGCCTACGAGCAGTACGTC.

This clone showed up just once. The V call is TRBV2, the J call TRBJ2-1; 8 nucleotides line up with TRBD2. Germline V gene data show CDR1 as SNHLY and CDR2 as FYNNEI. Losses at the gene ends were 3 bases for V and 7 bases for J; bases not matched to a gene: 5. This CDR3 region has 14 residues. The CDR3 coding sequence is TGTGCCAGCAGTGATTCGTTAGCGGGAAATGAGCAGTTCTTC. Translation gives CASSDSLAGNEQFF.

The genes are TRBV19 and TRBJ2-3; D might be TRBD1 (5 bases). CDR3 length equals 15 residues. From germline, CDR1 is LNHDA and CDR2 SQIVND (reference sequence). Trimming pared 3 bases from V and 3 bases from J, leaving 13 bases between. CDR3 region: CASSISGALTDTQYF. CDR3 DNA sequence: TGTGCCAGTAGTATCAGTGGGGCCCTAACAGATACGCAGTATTTT.

The rearrangement joins TRBV5-4 to TRBJ1-2; the D is unclear. The CDR3 extends over 17 amino acids. CDR1 is SGHNT, CDR2 YYREEE, per germline (reference sequence). The V and J ends lost 2 bases and 1 base respectively, with 18 bases between them. The CDR3 reads CASSFDPGGAYNYGYTF. Here the CDR3 DNA reads TGTGCCAGCAGCTTTGATCCAGGAGGCGCGTATAACTATGGCTACACCTTC.

The CDR3 reads CASSLDRSNYGYTF. The CDR3 coding sequence is TGTGCCAGCAGCCTCGACAGGAGTAACTATGGCTACACCTTC. This chain links TRBV7-2 with TRBJ1-2; D is possibly TRBD1 (6 bases). Trimming stripped 5 bases from V and 1 base from J, with 11 bases between. Looked up from germline, CDR1 is SGHTA and CDR2 is FQGNSA. The CDR3 loop spans 14 amino acids.